This TCR beta chain was captured in a study of CD8 T cells in Susac syndrome (dated by TCRdb to the late 2010s). Regarding the study in general: Whether CD8+ T cell activation and differentiation in Susac syndrome was antigen driven was tested using repertoire sequencing. The clonality of the CD8+ T cell repertoire was compared across about a dozen healthy donors, 14 Susac syndrome patients and about 15 multiple sclerosis patients.

RNA was extracted using the RNeasy kit, and about 0.5 to 1 ug of the RNA was reverse transcribed with random hexamers. TCR beta CDR3 regions were amplified with the immunoSEQ multiplex PCR assay covering 54 Vbeta and 13 Jbeta segments. To correct PCR amplification bias, a synthetic template baseline was used for both primer optimization and computational correction. As for the original processing: Reads were assigned to V, D and J genes according to IMGT and analyzed in immunoSEQ Analyzer, with only productive sequences retained. Clonality was computed as one minus Shannon entropy normalized by log2 of the number of productive unique sequences. For each patient and control, public and private clones were evaluated among the 100 most prevalent clones. Susac-specific clones were defined as absent from healthy and MS cohorts, over a thousand published viral clones and other ImmuneACCESS disease sequences. Using fastp at Q25 and MiXCR, TCRdb reprocessed the public reads and kept productive beta chains. Rows with one shared CDR3 protein collapse into an entry with the most common genes and DNA. For this entry, the V and J calls and clone size follow TCRdb and not the study's own pipeline. This sample has 250,000 to 300,000 distinct CDR3 sequences in its table, and around 85% of those were observed once. Of the sample, 0.21% is held by the ten largest clones.

With regard to this clonotype: The specificity of this receptor is unknown. Nothing much larger sits one base from this clone, and base qualities are not available.

Peripheral blood CD8+ and CD4+ T cells from healthy donors, Susac syndrome patients and multiple sclerosis patients were profiled by high-throughput TCR beta sequencing. The multiple sclerosis controls were treatment-naive patients whose relapsing-remitting disease, either stable or active, fulfilled the revised McDonald criteria. CD8+ TEMRA cells were enriched by FACS, while bulk CD8+ and CD4+ T cells were purified by magnetic negative isolation. Blood was collected in EDTA tubes and processed within 24 hours, with PBMCs isolated through density gradient centrifugation. PBMCs destined for TCR sequencing were cryopreserved in liquid nitrogen and later thawed in a 37 °C water bath. The sorted or isolated CD4+, CD8+ and CD8+ TEMRA cells had a purity of 90% or higher. Deletion took 6 bases off V and 8 bases off J, with a span of 10 bases between the germline ends. From its cysteine to its phenylalanine, the CDR3 spans 12 amino acids. Left in the record is the CDR3 DNA by itself, 36 bases read in frame from the first base. From a lookup of the germline V gene (reference sequence), CDR1 and CDR2 are LNHDA and SQIVND.

Overall results and qualifications from the work: The number of individuals in the TCR sequencing and HLA analysis was acknowledged as relatively small.

The chain couples TRBV19 to TRBJ2-2; no confident D gene assignment can be made. Sequencing was done on a sample of CD8+ T cells from PBMCs. This TCR derives from a human donor with multiple sclerosis. In nucleotide form, the sequence is TGTGCCAGTAGCTCTATCCCGGGGGAGCTGTTTTTT. Translated, it reads CASSSIPGELFF.